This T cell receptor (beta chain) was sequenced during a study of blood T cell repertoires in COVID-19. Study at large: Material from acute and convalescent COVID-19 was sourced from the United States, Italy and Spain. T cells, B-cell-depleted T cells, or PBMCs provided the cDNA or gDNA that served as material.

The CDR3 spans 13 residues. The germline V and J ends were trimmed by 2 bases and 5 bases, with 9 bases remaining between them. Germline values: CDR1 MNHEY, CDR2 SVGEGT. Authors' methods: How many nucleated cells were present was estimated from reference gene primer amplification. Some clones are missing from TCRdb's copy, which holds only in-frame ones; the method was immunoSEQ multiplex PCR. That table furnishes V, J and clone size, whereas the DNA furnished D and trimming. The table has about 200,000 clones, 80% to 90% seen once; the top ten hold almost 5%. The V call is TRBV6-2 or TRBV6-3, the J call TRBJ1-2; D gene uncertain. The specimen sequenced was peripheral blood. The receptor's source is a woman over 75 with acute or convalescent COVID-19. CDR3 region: CASSYEAVYGYTF. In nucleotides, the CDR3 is TGTGCCAGCAGTTACGAGGCAGTATATGGCTACACCTTC.